Sequencing of this T cell receptor beta chain was carried out in a study of T cells in Graves' hyperthyroidism and ophthalmopathy (dated by TCRdb to 2018 to 2020). Describing the broader study: Peripheral blood was sampled at the time of initial diagnosis, prior to any treatment. In more than five Graves' hyperthyroidism patients, the study also compared T-cell repertoires from thyroid tissue with T-cell repertoires from blood. To identify distinguishing TCR V-J signatures, a discovery cohort of about 100 patients was used, comprising 40 to 45 with Graves' ophthalmopathy and around 57 with stable Graves' hyperthyroidism. The 100 discovery patients were randomly split 7:3 into training and test sets. According to the paper, TCR Vbeta CDR3 sequencing was carried out on some 130 peripheral blood samples, which came from fewer than 50 ophthalmopathy, under 80 hyperthyroidism and approximately 17 progressor patients. After blood sampling, hyperthyroidism patients were treated with methimazole at a starting dose of 30 mg daily, and ophthalmopathy patients were treated with high-dose intravenous methylprednisolone. Whether ophthalmopathy could be predicted prospectively was tested in an independent validation cohort made up of 18 to 20 hyperthyroidism patients plus 17 patients who later progressed to ophthalmopathy. What the authors observed across the whole study: A model built on a 13 V-J signature distinguished ophthalmopathy from stable hyperthyroidism, reaching roughly 88% sensitivity and about 81% specificity in cross-validation and 80%/75% in testing. No statistical method was used to set the sample size in advance, and investigators knew the group allocation. Most expanded thyroid clonotypes (frequency above 0.001) were also found in blood, which suggests that blood repertoires may mirror thyroid immune responses. During validation, the model predicted progression to ophthalmopathy a median of about 6.5 months ahead of onset, with roughly 65% sensitivity and more than 72% specificity.

The TCR beta CDR3 regions were amplified from the RNA transcripts. The TCR CDR3 was subjected to a first round of RT-PCR using the HTBI primer set and the Qiagen OneStep RT-PCR kit. Libraries were constructed in a second round of multiplex PCR, after which size selection and purification were performed. The libraries were sequenced on an Illumina HiSeq2000 using paired-end 100 bp reads. The published analysis was carried out like this. SOAPnuke was used to process the raw data, removing reads that contained adapters or uncalled bases, had a mean Phred below 15, or lacked an exact match to the constant primer or identifier. High-quality paired reads were merged with COPE v1.2.5, and unique nucleotide sequences were defined as clonotypes. Clonotypes were aligned to IMGT TRBV, TRBD and TRBJ reference segments using MiTCR v1.1. Only V-J combinations with frequency above 0.0001, covering approximately 99% of repertoires, were analysed. The TCS score was defined as F50 (clonal expansion) divided by E x V (chaos), with BLOSUM62-based TCRdist calculated between CDR3 peptides within each V-J. Welch's t-statistics and random forest reduced around 510 V-J features to roughly 13, which were used in a naive Bayes classifier (R e1071). The public reads were reanalyzed by TCRdb: fastp trimming at Q25, MiXCR alignment, in-frame beta chains only. Each CDR3 protein appears once, grouped with its most common genes and DNA. For this entry, the V and J calls and clone size follow TCRdb and not the study's own pipeline. This sample has approximately 270,000 distinct CDR3 sequences in its table, and 13% to 15% of those were observed once. Roughly 13% of the sample is held by the ten biggest clonotypes.

Hyperthyroidism patients were newly diagnosed, with disease duration under 2 months, and aged 18 to 65 years. The study excluded patients with uncontrolled infections, other autoimmune diseases, pregnancy or lactation. Diagnoses were based on clinical symptoms, serum thyroxine and TRAb, thyroid ultrasound and orbital computed tomography. Blood from progressor patients was collected at the time of first diagnosis with hyperthyroidism, before any ophthalmopathy symptoms had appeared. PBMCs were separated from under 11 ml of fresh peripheral blood using Ficoll-Paque density gradient centrifugation. Progressor patients were first diagnosed with Graves' hyperthyroidism and then developed ophthalmopathy during follow-up. Trizol reagent was used to extract total RNA, and RNA quality was then checked on an Agilent 2100 Bioanalyzer. This clonotype was picked up many times. Its specific antigen is unknown. The sample holds no much larger clone one base away, and base qualities are not on file.

The CDR3 runs 16 residues from the cysteine to the phenylalanine. The retained sequence is limited to the CDR3, 48 bases, with the frame set at the first base. Here V drops 6 bases and J drops 4 bases, and the junction holds 14 bases not matched to any gene. This receptor chain uses TRBV12-3 or TRBV12-4 and TRBJ1-1, and TRBD1 aligns with 7 junction nucleotides. The sequence came from a woman between 35 and 50 years old with Graves' hyperthyroidism that later progressed to Graves' ophthalmopathy. Input material: blood. The CDR3 region has the sequence CASSRRQGKGGTEAFF. The sequenced DNA: TGTGCCAGCAGCAGGCGACAGGGAAAGGGAGGCACTGAAGCTTTCTTT.